These 2 T cell receptor beta chains originate from one sample sequenced in a study of OX40 agonist ivuxolimab in advanced cancers. Generated by immunoSEQ multiplex PCR, the TCRdb table keeps only in-frame clones and is missing some. The data contain about 75,000 clones, about 85% of them singletons. This material consisted of CD4+ or CD8+ T cells sorted from blood, taken in a trial of the OX40 agonist ivuxolimab. These receptors all come from an adult with an advanced solid tumor such as melanoma, head and neck, liver or kidney cancer.

V and J are TRBV2 and TRBJ1-5, with D unresolved. Germline loops: CDR1 SNHLY, CDR2 FYNNEI. The V gene lost 1 base and the J gene lost 7 bases, with 11 bases spanning the gap. The CDR3 has 14 amino acids. The CDR3 DNA reads TGTGCCAGCAGTGAAGTTGGGAGGACCCAGCCCCAGCATTTT. Its protein is CASSEVGRTQPQHF. Supplemented by reference TRBV2 and TRBJ1-5, the full variable domain reads EPEVTQTPSHQVTQMGQEVILRCVPISNHLYFYWYRQILGQKVEFLVSFYNNEISEKSEIFDDQFSVERPDGSNFTLKIRSTKLEDSAMYFCASSEVGRTQPQHFGDGTRLSIL.

This clone was observed a few times. The chain is built from TRBV29-1 and TRBJ2-1; 7 positions agree with TRBD1. The CDR3 runs 12 residues. Germline V CDR1 and CDR2: SQVTM, ANQGSEA. The V and J ends lost 7 bases and 5 bases, in that order; junction bases with no gene match: 5. CDR3: CSAEGTDNEQFF. DNA for the CDR3: TGCAGCGCCGAAGGGACAGACAATGAGCAGTTCTTC.